Following are 20 T cell receptor beta chains from one sample sequenced in a study of metastatic and nonmetastatic thyroid tumors (TCRdb year 2020). Preparation of the library involved PCR. TCRdb records Illumina HiSeq 4000 as the sequencer. TCRdb reanalyzed the raw reads on its own, using fastp at Q25 for trimming and MiXCR for clone calling, and kept in-frame beta chains. The sample table contains tens of thousands of clones; only one count was recorded for more than 20% of them. Jointly, the top ten make up more than 2% of the sample. No patient had received any treatment before thyroid surgery. Input material: blood. Every receptor here comes from a female donor with papillary thyroid cancer or a benign thyroid nodule (not recorded which). Some clones in this sample may be carry-over from other donors' samples.

By proportion, this clone is medium-sized. V is TRBV2 and J is TRBJ2-7; D may be TRBD1 (6 bases). CDR3 length equals 14 residues. Germline-derived CDR1 and CDR2 are SNHLY and FYNNEI. Trimming left V 7 bases short and J 4 bases short, with 17 bases between. This CDR3 is CASNRDQRGYEQYF. In DNA, the CDR3 is TGTGCCAGCAATCGGGACCAAAGGGGGTACGAGCAGTACTTC.

By share, this clone ranks as medium-sized. The chain recombines TRBV6-1 with TRBJ1-1; tentatively, D is TRBD1 (5 bases). Per the germline V gene, CDR1 is MNHNS and CDR2 is SASEGT. Trimming cost V 3 bases and J 5 bases, with 13 bases left between them. This CDR3 has 14 residues. Here the CDR3 DNA reads TGTGCCAGCAGTGAGCAGCCCGAGGGGACTGAAGCTTTCTTT. This encodes CASSEQPEGTEAFF.

The chain recombines TRBV11-2 with TRBJ2-1; 15 bases are a match to TRBD2. This CDR3 is 17 amino acids long. V dropped 5 bases and J dropped 7; count of bases not matched to a gene: 9. Germline V CDR1 and CDR2: SGHAT, FQNNGV. CDR3 DNA: TGTGCCAGCAGCCCCGGACTAGCGGGAGGGTCTAGGAATGAGCAGTTCTTC. This translates into CASSPGLAGGSRNEQFF. Together with reference TRBV11-2 and TRBJ2-1, the CDR3 gives the full variable domain: EAGVAQSPRYKIIEKRQSVAFWCNPISGHATLYWYQQILGQGPKLLIQFQNNGVVDDSQLPKDRFSAERLKGVDSTLKIQPAKLEDSAVYLCASSPGLAGGSRNEQFFGPGTRLTVL.

In its sample, this clone was seen many times. The V call is TRBV6-1, the J call TRBJ1-4, with 7 bases matching TRBD1. The germline V gene encodes CDR1 MNHNS and CDR2 SASEGT. Trimming cost V 6 bases and J 11 bases; bases outside gene matches: 18. This CDR3 spans 16 amino acids. The CDR3 sequence: CASRTRWDRRLGKLFF. The CDR3 DNA is TGTGCCAGCAGAACGAGATGGGACAGAAGGCTGGGTAAACTGTTTTTT.

Details on this clone: Compared with germline, one end of the junction differs, possibly owing to a read error. The chain uses TRBV24-1 and TRBJ2-1, with D unclear. In germline, CDR1 is KGHDR, CDR2 SFDVKD. CDR3 length equals 13 residues. DNA for the CDR3: TGTGCCACGAGTGGCTCATCCTGCAATGAGCAGTTCTTC. Translation gives CATSGSSCNEQFF.

This clone showed up many times. This rearrangement joins TRBV3-1 to TRBJ2-7; D perhaps matches TRBD2 (5 bases). CDR3 length: 13 residues. Germline CDR1 is LGHDT and CDR2 is YNNKEL (reference sequence). Trimming took 3 bases from V and 5 from J, leaving 11 bases between them. This CDR3 is CASSQGGGNEQYF. The CDR3 coding sequence is TGTGCCAGCAGCCAGGGCGGAGGAAACGAGCAGTACTTC.

This clone was seen many times. The chain couples TRBV5-6 to TRBJ1-5; D unresolved. Germline V gives CDR1 SGHDT, CDR2 YYEEEE. Trimming cost V 2 bases and J 7 bases, with 13 bases left between them. The CDR3 totals 14 residues. The CDR3 bases are TGTGCCAGCAGCTTTCGTGGGGTGCACCAGCCCCAGCATTTT. Its translation is CASSFRGVHQPQHF.

This clone was counted at least ten times. The chain uses TRBV2 and TRBJ2-3; TRBD1 agrees at 8 bases. Looked up from germline, CDR1 is SNHLY and CDR2 is FYNNEI. This CDR3 region has 17 residues. Losses at the gene ends were 4 bases for V and 4 bases for J; bases not matched to a gene: 13. CDR3 in amino acids: CASSARTGLDLADTQYF. CDR3 nucleotides: TGTGCCAGCAGTGCCCGGACAGGGTTAGACTTAGCAGATACGCAGTATTTT.

Judged by abundance, this clone is medium-sized. The chain has TRBV20-1 and TRBJ2-2; TRBD1 might be the D (5 bases). The CDR3 is 15 amino acids. The V gene's germline CDR1 is DFQATT and CDR2 SNEGSKA (reference sequence). V was shortened by 0 bases and J by 3 bases, with 11 bases between the two germline ends. The CDR3 region is CSAREPQVDTGELFF. CDR3 nucleotide sequence: TGCAGTGCTAGAGAACCACAGGTCGACACCGGGGAGCTGTTTTTT.

The table lists this clone with many counts. CDR3 sequence (DNA): TGTGCCAGCAGCCTTAGACAGGGCCAAGATACGCAGTATTTT. It translates to CASSLRQGQDTQYF. V and J are TRBV6-1 and TRBJ2-3; 7 nucleotides agree with TRBD1. The CDR3 spans 14 residues. Trimming removed 6 bases from V and 5 bases from J; junction bases left unmatched: 8. The germline V gene has CDR1 MNHNS and CDR2 SASEGT.

This clone was observed at least ten times. This sequence joins TRBV29-1 and TRBJ1-2; tentative D call: TRBD1 (6 bases). CDR3 length equals 14 residues. V was clipped by 6 bases and J by 2 bases, with 16 bases between them. CDR1 SQVTM and CDR2 ANQGSEA come from the germline V gene. Written as DNA, the CDR3 is TGCAGCGTCGCCTCGGTGAGGGGGAACTATGGCTACACCTTC. It translates to CSVASVRGNYGYTF.

This clone was observed at least ten times. The chain carries TRBV20-1 and TRBJ2-7; D possibly uses TRBD1 or TRBD2 (5 bases each). Germline V gives CDR1 DFQATT, CDR2 SNEGSKA (reference sequence). Trimming left V 0 bases short and J 9 bases short, with 12 bases between. CDR3 length: 12 residues. The CDR3 DNA follows: TGCAGTGCTAGAGATTGGGGGAAACTGCAGTACTTC. It codes for CSARDWGKLQYF.

This clone was picked up many times. The genes are TRBV7-2 and TRBJ2-4; tentative D call: TRBD1 (6 bases). Trimming left V 4 bases short and J 0 bases short, with 13 bases between. The germline V gene encodes CDR1 SGHTA and CDR2 FQGNSA. This CDR3 spans 16 amino acids. CDR3 DNA: TGTGCCAGCAGCTGGGCGACAGGACTAGCCAAAAACATTCAGTACTTC. It encodes CASSWATGLAKNIQYF. Looking up the rest from reference TRBV7-2 and TRBJ2-4 gives the full variable domain: GAGVSQSPSNKVTEKGKDVELRCDPISGHTALYWYRQSLGQGLEFLIYFQGNSAPDKSGLPSDRFSAERTGGSVSTLTIQRTQQEDSAVYLCASSWATGLAKNIQYFGAGTRLSVL.

This clone was counted at least ten times. The gene calls are TRBV29-1 and TRBJ2-7; D not certain. The CDR3 contains 13 residues. Germline lookup yields CDR1 SQVTM and CDR2 ANQGSEA. V dropped 6 bases and J dropped 0 bases, with 12 bases sitting between them. Here the CDR3 reads CSVNGISSYEQYF. The DNA of the CDR3 is TGCAGCGTCAACGGAATTTCCTCCTACGAGCAGTACTTC.

Of note for this clone: Germline and junction disagree at one end, which may indicate a read error. CDR3 sequence reads: CASSSLTSGESGNEKFF. Here the CDR3 DNA reads TGTGCCAGCAGCTCGCTGACTAGCGGGGAGAGTGGGAATGAGAAGTTCTTC. The chain links TRBV5-6 to TRBJ2-1; 11 bases are a match to TRBD2. The CDR3 extends over 17 amino acids. Germline CDR1 and CDR2: SGHDT and YYEEEE.

By share, this clone counts as medium-sized. The CDR3 DNA sequence: TGTGCCAGCAGAAACTCTAGCGGGTTTATCCCCTACGAGCAGTACTTC. Translated, it gives CASRNSSGFIPYEQYF. The rearrangement uses TRBV12-3 or TRBV12-4 and TRBJ2-7, with 8 bases fitting TRBD2. This CDR3 is 16 amino acids long. V was pared by 6 bases and J by 2 bases, with 12 bases of the junction left unmatched.

This clone showed up many times. The chain links TRBV12-3 or TRBV12-4 to TRBJ1-5; 7 bases fit TRBD1. The CDR3 loop spans 14 amino acids. V trimming: 4 bases; J trimming: 2 bases; junction bases outside the gene matches: 2. CDR3 nucleotide sequence: TGTGCCAGCAGTTCACAGGGGCGCAATCAGCCCCAGCATTTT. It yields the protein CASSSQGRNQPQHF.

In this sample, this clone turned up many times. A read error may account for a junction end that differs from germline. The gene calls are TRBV7-7 and TRBJ2-3; 7 nucleotides match TRBD2. CDR1 is SSHAT, CDR2 FNYEAQ, per germline (reference sequence). This CDR3 spans 15 amino acids. CDR3 nucleotide sequence: TGTGCTAGCAGCCCAGCCTGGGGGGGAGCAGATACGCAGTATTTT. This encodes CASSPAWGGADTQYF.

This clone has ten or more counts. The gene calls are TRBV29-1 and TRBJ1-1, with TRBD1 matching over 9 bases. V was pared by 8 bases and J by 5 bases, with 6 bases of the junction left unmatched. Germline assignment: CDR1 SQVTM and CDR2 ANQGSEA. The CDR3 is 12 residues long. The CDR3 here is CSTGGEPTEAFF. The CDR3 coding sequence is TGCAGCACAGGGGGCGAACCGACTGAAGCTTTCTTT. Full variable domain (rest looked up from reference TRBV29-1 and TRBJ1-1): SAVISQKPSRDICQRGTSLTIQCQVDSQVTMMFWYRQQPGQSLTLIATANQGSEATYESGFVIDKFPISRPNLTFSTLTVSNMSPEDSSIYLCSTGGEPTEAFFGQGTRLTVV.

Ten or more counts support this clone. In DNA form, the CDR3 reads TGTGCCAGTAGTATATACGCTACCGGGGAGCTGTTTTTT. Residues: CASSIYATGELFF. This chain connects TRBV19 to TRBJ2-2, with D unresolved. The germline CDR1 and CDR2 sequences are LNHDA and SQIVND (reference sequence). The CDR3 loop spans 13 amino acids. Trimming stripped 2 bases from V and 5 bases from J, with 6 bases between.